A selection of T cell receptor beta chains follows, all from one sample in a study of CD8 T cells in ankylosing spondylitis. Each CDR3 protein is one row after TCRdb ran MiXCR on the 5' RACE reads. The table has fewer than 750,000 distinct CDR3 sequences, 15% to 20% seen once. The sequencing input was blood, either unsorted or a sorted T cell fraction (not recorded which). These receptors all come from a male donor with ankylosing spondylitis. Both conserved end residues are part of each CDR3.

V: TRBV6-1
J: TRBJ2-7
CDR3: CASTQLAGGPSEQYF

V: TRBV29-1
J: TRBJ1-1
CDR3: CSVSRGHTEAFF

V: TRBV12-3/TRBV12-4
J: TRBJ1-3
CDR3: CASSLAPGGNTIYF

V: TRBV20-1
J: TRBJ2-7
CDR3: CSAKVAGYEQYF

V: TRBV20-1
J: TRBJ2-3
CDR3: CSARGGLAGGLRSTDTQYF

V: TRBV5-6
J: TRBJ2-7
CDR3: CASSFRASNYEQYF

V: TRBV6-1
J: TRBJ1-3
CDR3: CASRREGSSGNTIYF

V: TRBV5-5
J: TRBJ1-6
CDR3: CASSLDLQVNSPLHF

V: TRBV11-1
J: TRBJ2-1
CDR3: CASSLARGTSYNEQFF

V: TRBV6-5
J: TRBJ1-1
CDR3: CASSYGVQGTEAFF

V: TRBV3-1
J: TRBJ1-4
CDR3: CASSQDNGRVGEKLFF

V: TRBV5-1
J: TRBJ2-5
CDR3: CASTRGTGPQETQYF

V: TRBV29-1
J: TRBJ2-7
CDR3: CSVLTGTYEQYF

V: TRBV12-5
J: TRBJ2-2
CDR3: CASGLAGRGLAGVSTGELFF

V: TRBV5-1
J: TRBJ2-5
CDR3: CASSLDPRLVIETQYF

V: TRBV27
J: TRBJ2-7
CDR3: CASSPLLTYEQYF

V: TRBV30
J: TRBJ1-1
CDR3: CAWSPPPEAFF